This T cell receptor (beta chain) was retrieved from a study of cytomegalovirus exposure and HLA in healthy donors. 60 Vbeta and 13 Jbeta primers were used in PCR. The repertoire was sequenced with immunoSEQ multiplex PCR; TCRdb's copy has only in-frame clones and lacks some. The sample consists of 200,000 or so clones, 80% to 85% of them appearing once. This receptor was taken from a woman younger than 35 in good health and CMV-seropositive. The material sequenced was PBMCs.

The CDR3 DNA reads TGCAGCGTTGAGTATGTTGAAGCTTTCTTT. This translates into CSVEYVEAFF. This chain uses TRBV29-1 with TRBJ1-1; D unclear. Looked up from germline, CDR1 is SQVTM and CDR2 is ANQGSEA. V dropped 3 bases and J dropped 7 bases, with 6 bases sitting between them. The CDR3 is made up of 10 amino acids.